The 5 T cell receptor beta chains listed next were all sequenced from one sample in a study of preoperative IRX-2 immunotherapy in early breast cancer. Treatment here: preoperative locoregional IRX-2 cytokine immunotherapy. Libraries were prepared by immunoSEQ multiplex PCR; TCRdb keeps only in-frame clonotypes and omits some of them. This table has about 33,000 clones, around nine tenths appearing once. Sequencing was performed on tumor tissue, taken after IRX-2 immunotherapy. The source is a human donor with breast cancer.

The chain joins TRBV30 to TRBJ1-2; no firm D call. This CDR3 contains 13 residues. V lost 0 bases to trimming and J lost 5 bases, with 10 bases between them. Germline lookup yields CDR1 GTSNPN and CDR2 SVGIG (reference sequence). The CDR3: CAWSVKGSYGYTF. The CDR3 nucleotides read TGTGCCTGGAGTGTAAAGGGTAGTTATGGCTACACCTTC.

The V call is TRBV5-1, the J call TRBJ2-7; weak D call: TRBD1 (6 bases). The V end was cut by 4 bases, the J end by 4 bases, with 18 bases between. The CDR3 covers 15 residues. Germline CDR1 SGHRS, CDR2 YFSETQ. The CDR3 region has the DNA TGCGCCAGCAGCACGTCACAGGGCGAAGGGTACGAGCAGTACTTC. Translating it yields CASSTSQGEGYEQYF.

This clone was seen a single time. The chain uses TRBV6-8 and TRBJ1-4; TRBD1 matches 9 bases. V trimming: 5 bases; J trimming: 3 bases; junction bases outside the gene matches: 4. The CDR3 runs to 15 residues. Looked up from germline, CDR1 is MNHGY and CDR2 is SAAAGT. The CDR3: CASSARQGANEKLFF. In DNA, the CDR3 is TGTGCCAGCAGTGCCAGACAGGGGGCTAATGAAAAACTGTTTTTT.

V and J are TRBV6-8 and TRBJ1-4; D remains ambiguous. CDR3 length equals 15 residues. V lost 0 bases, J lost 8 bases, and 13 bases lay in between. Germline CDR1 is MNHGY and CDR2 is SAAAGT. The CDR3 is CASSYSNLWYEKLFF. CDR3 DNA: TGTGCCAGCAGTTACTCGAATCTGTGGTACGAAAAACTGTTTTTT.

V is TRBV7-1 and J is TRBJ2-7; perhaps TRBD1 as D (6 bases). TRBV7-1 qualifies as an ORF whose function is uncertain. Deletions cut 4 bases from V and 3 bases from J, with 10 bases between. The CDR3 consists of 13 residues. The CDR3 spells CASSLEQGYEQYF. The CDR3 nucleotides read TGTGCCAGCAGCTTAGAACAGGGCTACGAGCAGTACTTC.